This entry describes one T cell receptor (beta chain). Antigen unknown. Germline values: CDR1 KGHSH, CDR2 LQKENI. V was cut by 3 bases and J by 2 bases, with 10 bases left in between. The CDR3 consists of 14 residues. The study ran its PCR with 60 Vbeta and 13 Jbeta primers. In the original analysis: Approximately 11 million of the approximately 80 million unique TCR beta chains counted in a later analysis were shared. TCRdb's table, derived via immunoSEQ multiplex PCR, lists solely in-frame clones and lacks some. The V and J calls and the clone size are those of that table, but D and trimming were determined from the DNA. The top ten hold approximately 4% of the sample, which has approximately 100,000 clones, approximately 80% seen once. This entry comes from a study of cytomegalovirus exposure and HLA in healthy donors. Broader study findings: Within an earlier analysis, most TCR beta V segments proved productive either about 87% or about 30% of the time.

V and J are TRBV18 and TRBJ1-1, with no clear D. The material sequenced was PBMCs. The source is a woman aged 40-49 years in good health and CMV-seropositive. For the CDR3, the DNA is TGTGCCAGCTCACCTGGCCAAGTTAACACTGAAGCTTTCTTT. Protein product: CASSPGQVNTEAFF.